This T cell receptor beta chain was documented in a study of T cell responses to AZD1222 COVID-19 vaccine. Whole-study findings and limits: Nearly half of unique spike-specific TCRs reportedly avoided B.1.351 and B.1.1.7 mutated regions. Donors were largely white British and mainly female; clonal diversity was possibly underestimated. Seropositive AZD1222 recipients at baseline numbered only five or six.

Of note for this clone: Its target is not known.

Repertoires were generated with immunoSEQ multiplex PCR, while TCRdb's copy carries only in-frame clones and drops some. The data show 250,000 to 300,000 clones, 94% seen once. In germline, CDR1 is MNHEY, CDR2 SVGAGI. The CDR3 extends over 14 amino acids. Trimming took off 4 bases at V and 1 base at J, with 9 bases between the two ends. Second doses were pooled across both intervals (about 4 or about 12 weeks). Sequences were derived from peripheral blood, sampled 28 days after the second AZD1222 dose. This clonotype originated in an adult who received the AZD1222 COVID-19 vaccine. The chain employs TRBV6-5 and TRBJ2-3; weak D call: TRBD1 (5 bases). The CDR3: CASSLQGRTDTQYF. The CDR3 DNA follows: TGTGCCAGCAGTTTGCAGGGTCGCACAGATACGCAGTATTTT.